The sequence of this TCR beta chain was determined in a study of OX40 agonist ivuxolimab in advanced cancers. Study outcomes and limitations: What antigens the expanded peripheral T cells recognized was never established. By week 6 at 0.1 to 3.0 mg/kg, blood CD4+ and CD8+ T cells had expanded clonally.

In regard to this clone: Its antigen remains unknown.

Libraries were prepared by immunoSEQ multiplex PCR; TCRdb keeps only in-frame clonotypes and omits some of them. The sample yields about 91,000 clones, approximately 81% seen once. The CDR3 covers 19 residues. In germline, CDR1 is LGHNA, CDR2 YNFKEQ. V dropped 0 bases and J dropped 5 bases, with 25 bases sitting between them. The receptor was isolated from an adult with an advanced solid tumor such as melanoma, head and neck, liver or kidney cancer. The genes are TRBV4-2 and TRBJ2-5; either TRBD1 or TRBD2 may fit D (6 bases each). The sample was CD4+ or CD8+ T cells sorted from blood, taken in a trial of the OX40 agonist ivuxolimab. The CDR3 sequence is CASSQDGPGANSRPETQYF. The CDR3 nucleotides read TGTGCCAGCAGCCAAGACGGGCCGGGGGCGAACTCCCGGCCCGAGACCCAGTACTTC.